A single sample gave rise to the 20 T cell receptor beta chains below, sequenced in a study of cytomegalovirus exposure and HLA in healthy donors. The PCR had 60 Vbeta and 13 Jbeta primers. The assay was immunoSEQ multiplex PCR, and TCRdb's table has in-frame clones only and misses some. The sample has about 130,000 clones, 81% seen once. Sequenced: PBMCs. Receptors originate from a man aged 18 to 30 in good health and CMV-seropositive.

This chain uses TRBV5-6 with TRBJ2-7; TRBD1 aligns across 9 bases. From germline, CDR1 is SGHDT and CDR2 YYEEEE. Losses at the gene ends were 5 bases for V and 5 bases for J; bases not matched to a gene: 8. The CDR3 is 14 residues long. The CDR3 sequence: CASSSPGQGHEQYF. DNA for the CDR3: TGTGCCAGCAGTTCACCGGGACAGGGCCACGAGCAGTACTTC.

V is TRBV7-8 and J is TRBJ1-1, with D hard to call. Trimming removed 5 bases from V and 1 base from J, with 20 bases in between. Germline loops: CDR1 SGHVS, CDR2 FQNEAQ. The CDR3 covers 17 residues. In DNA, the CDR3 is TGTGCCAGCAGCCCTCGATTTCAACAGAGCCGGAACACTGAAGCTTTCTTT. Amino acids: CASSPRFQQSRNTEAFF.

This clone was seen a single time. V is TRBV4-3 and J is TRBJ2-1, with 7 bases lining up with TRBD2. The CDR3 contains 16 residues. From germline, CDR1 is LGHNA and CDR2 YSLEER. Losses at the gene ends were 1 base for V and 4 bases for J; bases not matched to a gene: 7. The CDR3 loop is CASSQVEAGLYNEQFF. The CDR3 DNA reads as TGCGCCAGCAGCCAAGTTGAAGCGGGGCTTTACAATGAGCAGTTCTTC.

V and J are TRBV27 and TRBJ1-2; TRBD1 matches 8 bases. CDR3 length: 14 residues. V lost 6 bases and J lost 5; bases outside the gene matches: 8. The germline gives CDR1 MNHEY, CDR2 SMNVEV (reference sequence). The CDR3 region has the DNA TGTGCCAGCAGCTCCGGACAGGGCCCTTATGGCTACACCTTC. Translating it yields CASSSGQGPYGYTF.

The chain carries TRBV18 and TRBJ1-1; 7 bases agree with TRBD1. Trimming took 6 bases from V and 2 from J; bases not matched to a gene: 9. The CDR3 length is 15 residues. Per the germline V gene, CDR1 is KGHSH and CDR2 is LQKENI. CDR3 amino acids: CASSSRQGRNTEAFF. CDR3 nucleotides: TGTGCCAGCTCCTCACGACAGGGAAGAAACACTGAAGCTTTCTTT.

The chain joins TRBV27 to TRBJ1-2; D possibly corresponds to TRBD1 (6 bases). The V and J ends lost 3 bases and 3 bases respectively, with 8 bases between them. The germline gives CDR1 MNHEY, CDR2 SMNVEV (reference sequence). The CDR3 has 13 amino acids. CDR3 coding DNA: TGTGCCAGCAGTTTCACAGGGTACTATGGCTACACCTTC. It is translated as CASSFTGYYGYTF.

This chain connects TRBV28 to TRBJ2-5; 7 nucleotides line up with TRBD1. Germline CDR1 MDHEN, CDR2 SYDVKM. V shed 4 bases, J shed 5 bases, and the junction held 7 bases outside the gene matches. The length of the CDR3 is 14 residues. Here the CDR3 reads CASSYLQGKETQYF. DNA for the CDR3: TGTGCCAGCAGTTACCTACAGGGGAAGGAGACCCAGTACTTC.

V is TRBV27 and J is TRBJ2-5; 12 bases map to TRBD2. The CDR3 is 19 residues long. CDR1 MNHEY and CDR2 SMNVEV come from the germline V gene (reference sequence). The V gene end was trimmed by 5 bases and the J gene end by 1 base; junction bases not matched to a gene: 14. Here the CDR3 reads CASSRGVPGLAGPQETQYF. For the CDR3, the DNA is TGTGCCAGCAGTCGGGGGGTGCCGGGACTAGCGGGCCCCCAAGAGACCCAGTACTTC.

This chain uses TRBV9 with TRBJ2-7; perhaps TRBD1 as D (5 bases). The CDR3 totals 16 residues. Trimming left V 4 bases short and J 5 bases short, with 22 bases between. The V gene's germline CDR1 is SGDLS and CDR2 YYNGEE. The CDR3 DNA is TGTGCCAGCAGCCCCGCTTCACAGGTTTTAGCCGACGAGCAGTACTTC. Its protein product is CASSPASQVLADEQYF.

The V call is TRBV30, the J call TRBJ1-1, with 8 bases matching TRBD1. The germline V gene encodes CDR1 GTSNPN and CDR2 SVGIG (reference sequence). V lost 0 bases, J lost 1 base, and 4 bases stayed unmatched. The CDR3 extends over 15 amino acids. The CDR3 protein is CAWSVSGTGNTEAFF. The CDR3, as DNA: TGTGCCTGGAGTGTCTCCGGGACAGGGAACACTGAAGCTTTCTTT. The variable domain in full, completed from reference TRBV30 and TRBJ1-1, reads SQTIHQWPATLVQPVGSPLSLECTVEGTSNPNLYWYRQAAGRGLQLLFYSVGIGQISSEVPQNLSASRPQDRQFILSSKKLLLSDSGFYLCAWSVSGTGNTEAFFGQGTRLTVV.

This clone has a single count. The CDR3 DNA sequence: TGCGCCAGCAGTGAAGCCCCAGGGTACGAGCAGTACTTC. Protein: CASSEAPGYEQYF. The chain carries TRBV10-1 and TRBJ2-7; D is possibly TRBD1 (5 bases). Germline loops: CDR1 WNHNN, CDR2 SYGVQD (reference sequence). The CDR3 length is 13 residues. Trimming removed 3 bases at V and 4 bases at J, with 10 bases between.

This chain joins TRBV5-1 and TRBJ2-7, with D tentatively TRBD2 (5 bases). CDR1 is SGHRS and CDR2 is YFSETQ in the germline V gene. Trimming stripped 2 bases from V and 0 bases from J, with 9 bases between. The length of the CDR3 is 14 residues. The CDR3: CASSFTRSSYEQYF. CDR3 DNA sequence: TGCGCCAGCAGCTTTACTAGGAGCTCCTACGAGCAGTACTTC.

The V gene is TRBV30, the J gene TRBJ1-6, with 8 bases identical to TRBD1. This CDR3 has 15 residues. Trimming at V came to 3 bases and at J to 4 bases, leaving 5 bases not matched to a gene. The germline V gene encodes CDR1 GTSNPN and CDR2 SVGIG (reference sequence). The CDR3 reads CAWSGTGFYNSPLHF. The CDR3 coding sequence is TGTGCCTGGAGCGGGACAGGCTTTTATAATTCACCCCTCCACTTT.

V is TRBV6-5 and J is TRBJ1-4; D unclear. Trimming took off 4 bases at V and 0 bases at J, with 12 bases between the two ends. CDR3 length equals 16 residues. CDR1 and CDR2 (germline): MNHEY, SVGAGI. The CDR3 loop is CASSWEGVPTNEKLFF. The CDR3 coding sequence is TGTGCCAGCAGTTGGGAGGGAGTGCCAACTAATGAAAAACTGTTTTTT.

This clone was recorded a few times. The chain combines TRBV6-1 with TRBJ1-4; tentatively, D is TRBD1 (5 bases). The length of the CDR3 is 12 residues. Looked up from germline, CDR1 is MNHNS and CDR2 is SASEGT. The V gene lost 1 base and the J gene lost 8 bases, with 5 bases spanning the gap. This CDR3 is CASSEGGEKLFF. The CDR3 DNA sequence: TGTGCCAGCAGTGAAGGGGGCGAAAAACTGTTTTTT.

In its sample, this clone was seen a few times. This sequence joins TRBV10-1 and TRBJ1-6; D gene unclear. The CDR3 has 15 residues. CDR1 and CDR2 (germline): WNHNN, SYGVQD (reference sequence). The ends were cut back, 0 bases at V and 10 bases at J, with 13 bases in the middle. CDR3 DNA sequence: TGCGCCAGCAGTGAGTCCGGACGTGGGGAGTCACCCCTCCACTTT. This translates into CASSESGRGESPLHF.

The gene calls are TRBV29-1 and TRBJ2-3; possible D gene TRBD2, 6 bases. Germline CDR1 SQVTM, CDR2 ANQGSEA. This CDR3 has 15 amino acids. Trimming cost V 6 bases and J 0 bases, with 16 bases left between them. The CDR3 DNA reads TGCAGCGTGGTCCTAAGTGCGGGGAGCACAGATACGCAGTATTTT. Residues: CSVVLSAGSTDTQYF.

This clone turned up a few times. As DNA, the CDR3 is TGTGCCAGTAGTATTCATACTCCAAACAATGAGCAGTTCTTC. As protein: CASSIHTPNNEQFF. V and J are TRBV19 and TRBJ2-1; no clear D. Trimming removed 3 bases at V and 5 bases at J, with 11 bases between. This CDR3 contains 14 residues. Per germline, CDR1 LNHDA and CDR2 SQIVND (reference sequence).

The chain employs TRBV6-6 and TRBJ1-2; a weak D match, TRBD1 (6 bases). This CDR3 has 14 residues. V gave up 5 bases and J gave up 5 bases, with 15 bases separating them. Germline-derived CDR1 and CDR2 are MNHNY and SVGAGI (reference sequence). CDR3 sequence (DNA): TGTGCCAGCAGTCCCGGGGGGGGCGGGTATGGCTACACCTTC. It specifies CASSPGGGGYGYTF.

The chain uses TRBV7-2 and TRBJ1-4; maybe TRBD1 (6 bases). Germline lookup yields CDR1 SGHTA and CDR2 FQGNSA. V was trimmed by 1 base and J by 3 bases, leaving 12 bases between them. The CDR3 is made up of 16 amino acids. This CDR3 is CASSLGYRVPNEKLFF. CDR3 nucleotides: TGTGCCAGCAGCTTAGGCTACAGGGTGCCTAATGAAAAACTGTTTTTT.